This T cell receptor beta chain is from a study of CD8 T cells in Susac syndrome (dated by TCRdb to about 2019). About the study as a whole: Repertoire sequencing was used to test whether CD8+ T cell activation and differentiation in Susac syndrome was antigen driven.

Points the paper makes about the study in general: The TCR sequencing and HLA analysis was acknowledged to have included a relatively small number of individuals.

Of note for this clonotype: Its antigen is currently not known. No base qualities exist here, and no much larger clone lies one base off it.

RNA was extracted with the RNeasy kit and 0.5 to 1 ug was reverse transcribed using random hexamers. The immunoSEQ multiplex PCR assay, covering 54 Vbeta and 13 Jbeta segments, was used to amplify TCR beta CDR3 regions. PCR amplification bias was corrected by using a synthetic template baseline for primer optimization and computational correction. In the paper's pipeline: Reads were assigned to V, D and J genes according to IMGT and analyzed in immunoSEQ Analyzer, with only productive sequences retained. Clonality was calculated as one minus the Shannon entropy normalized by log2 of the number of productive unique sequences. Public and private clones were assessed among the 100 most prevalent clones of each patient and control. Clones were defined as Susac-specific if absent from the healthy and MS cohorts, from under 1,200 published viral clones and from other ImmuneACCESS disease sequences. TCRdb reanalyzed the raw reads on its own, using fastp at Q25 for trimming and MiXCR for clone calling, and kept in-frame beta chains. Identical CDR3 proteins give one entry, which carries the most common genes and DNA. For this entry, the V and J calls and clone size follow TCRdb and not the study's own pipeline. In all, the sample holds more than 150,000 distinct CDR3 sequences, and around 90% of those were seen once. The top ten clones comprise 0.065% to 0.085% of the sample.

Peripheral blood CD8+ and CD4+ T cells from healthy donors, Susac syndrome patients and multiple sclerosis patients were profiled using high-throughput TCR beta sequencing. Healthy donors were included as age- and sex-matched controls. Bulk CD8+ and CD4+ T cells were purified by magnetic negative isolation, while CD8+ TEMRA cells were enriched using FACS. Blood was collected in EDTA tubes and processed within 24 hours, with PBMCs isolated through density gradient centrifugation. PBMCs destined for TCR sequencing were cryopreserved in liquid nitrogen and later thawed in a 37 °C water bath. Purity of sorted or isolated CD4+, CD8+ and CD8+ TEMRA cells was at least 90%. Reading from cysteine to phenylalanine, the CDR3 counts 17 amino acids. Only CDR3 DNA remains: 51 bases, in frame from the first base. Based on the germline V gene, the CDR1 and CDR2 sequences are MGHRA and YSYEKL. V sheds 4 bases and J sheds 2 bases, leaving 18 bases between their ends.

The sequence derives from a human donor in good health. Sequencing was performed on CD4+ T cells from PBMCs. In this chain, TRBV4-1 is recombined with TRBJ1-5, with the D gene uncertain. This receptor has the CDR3 CASSPTARMSGNQPQHF. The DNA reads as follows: TGCGCCAGCAGCCCCACCGCCAGGATGAGTGGCAATCAGCCCCAGCATTTT.